This T cell receptor beta chain was observed in a study of T cell repertoires in cytomegalovirus infection. Study in general: CMV epitopes in the study were HLA-C-restricted (recently identified) and HLA-B-restricted (well studied). Study conclusions and caveats: The ex vivo response was dominated by HLA-C-restricted CMV-specific TCR beta clonotypes.

TCRdb analysed the reads with MiXCR anew, one entry per CDR3 protein. In the table there are roughly 310,000 distinct CDR3 sequences, approximately 32% of which are singletons. This clonotype has a handful of counts. The antigen remains undetermined. The germline CDR1 and CDR2 sequences are DFQATT and SNEGSKA (reference sequence). This CDR3 contains 14 residues. With 3 bases removed from V and 4 bases from J, the gap between germline ends came to 16 bases. The material sequenced was cultured PBMCs, taken from culture after CMV antigen stimulation. The chain couples TRBV20-1 to TRBJ2-7; D is ambiguous. The sequence was obtained from a human donor in good health (CMV status not recorded). Some clones in this sample may be carry-over from other donors' samples. CDR3 in amino acids: CSARDLNGVYEQYF. The DNA of the CDR3 is TGCAGTGCTAGGGACCTAAACGGTGTGTACGAGCAGTACTTC.